The clone carrying this TCR beta chain was seen once. Under the authors' procedure: How many nucleated cells were present was estimated from reference gene primer amplification. Assay: immunoSEQ multiplex PCR; the TCRdb copy retains only in-frame clones and omits some. V, J and clone size reflect that table, while D and trimming were determined from the DNA. The repertoire holds fewer than 350,000 clones, with nearly 90% as singletons. This sample stems from a study of blood T cell repertoires in COVID-19. Study overall: PBMCs, B-cell-depleted T cells, or T cells were the source of the cDNA or gDNA that made up the material.

Unmatched junction bases numbered 9, after V lost 3 bases and J lost 5 bases. The CDR3 totals 16 residues. The chain employs TRBV23-1 and TRBJ2-5; TRBD1 agrees at 10 bases. TRBV23-1 is recorded as an ORF, its role being uncertain. The receptor was derived from a man between 18 and 29 years old with active or convalescent COVID-19. The sample consisted of peripheral blood. The CDR3 nucleotides read TGCGCCAGCAGTCACCTGGGACAGGGGATAAGGGAGACCCAGTACTTC. It is translated as CASSHLGQGIRETQYF.